Below, 28 T cell receptor beta chains from the same sample are listed, as sequenced in a study of blood T cell repertoires in COVID-19. Assay: immunoSEQ multiplex PCR; the TCRdb copy retains only in-frame clones and omits some. The sample includes 150,000 to 200,000 clones, over 70% of them seen just once. The specimen sequenced was PBMCs or T cells enriched from blood (not recorded which). The source is a woman aged 40 to 50 with acute COVID-19.

The sample holds many counts of this clone. The chain has TRBV11-2 and TRBJ2-7; 9 bases map to TRBD2. This CDR3 is 16 amino acids long. CDR1 SGHAT and CDR2 FQNNGV come from the germline V gene. V lost 1 base to trimming and J lost 5 bases; unmatched junction nucleotides: 9. The CDR3 DNA follows: TGTGCCAGCAGCTTAGTCTTCGGCGGGAGGGGGAACGAGCAGTACTTC. Translated, it gives CASSLVFGGRGNEQYF.

The chain is built from TRBV5-1 and TRBJ2-5; D is perhaps TRBD2 (5 bases). Per germline, CDR1 SGHRS and CDR2 YFSETQ. V gave up 2 bases and J gave up 4 bases, with 9 bases separating them. CDR3 length: 13 amino acids. The CDR3 here is CASSFGGGETQYF. In DNA, the CDR3 is TGCGCCAGCAGCTTTGGAGGAGGAGAGACCCAGTACTTC.

This chain links TRBV19 with TRBJ2-7, with TRBD2 matching over 7 bases. Unmatched junction bases numbered 9, after V lost 1 base and J lost 6 bases. Germline values: CDR1 LNHDA, CDR2 SQIVND (reference sequence). The length of the CDR3 is 15 residues. CDR3 in DNA: TGTGCCAGTAGTATAGTTGAGGGAGGGCCTCTCGAGCAGTACTTC. Translating gives CASSIVEGGPLEQYF. Based on the CDR3 plus reference TRBV19 and TRBJ2-7, the full variable domain is DGGITQSPKYLFRKEGQNVTLSCEQNLNHDAMYWYRQDPGQGLRLIYYSQIVNDFQKGDIAEGYSVSREKKESFPLTVTSAQKNPTAFYLCASSIVEGGPLEQYFGPGTRLTVT.

This clone came up a few times. This chain joins TRBV2 and TRBJ2-3; D is unclear. The CDR3 contains 14 residues. Trimming took 7 bases from V and 2 from J, leaving 13 bases between them. CDR1 is SNHLY and CDR2 is FYNNEI in the germline V gene. The CDR3 sequence: CASNSRWVTDTQYF. The CDR3 DNA reads as TGTGCCAGCAACTCGCGGTGGGTCACAGATACGCAGTATTTT.

The chain joins TRBV19 to TRBJ1-6; D is unclear. The germline V gene has CDR1 LNHDA and CDR2 SQIVND (reference sequence). V lost 6 bases and J 7 bases, leaving 16 bases between the germline ends. The CDR3 runs to 15 residues. CDR3 bases: TGTGCCAGTAGGGTGTCTCTTTCGCAGAATTCACCCCTCCACTTT. This codes for CASRVSLSQNSPLHF.

The chain recombines TRBV10-3 with TRBJ2-7; 7 nucleotides align to TRBD2. V shed 8 bases, J shed 9 bases, and the junction held 10 bases outside the gene matches. CDR1 is ENHRY and CDR2 is SYGVKD in the germline V gene. This CDR3 contains 12 residues. DNA for the CDR3: TGTGCCATCGGGAGGGAGGTGGGGGGGCAGTACTTC. The encoded protein is CAIGREVGGQYF.

The V gene is TRBV9, the J gene TRBJ1-2, with D hard to call. The V gene's germline CDR1 is SGDLS and CDR2 YYNGEE. The CDR3 is 14 amino acids. Trimming removed 4 bases from V and 2 bases from J, with 12 bases in between. The CDR3 spells CASSPGRENYGYTF. The CDR3 coding sequence is TGTGCCAGCAGCCCAGGACGGGAGAACTATGGCTACACCTTC. The variable domain in full, with the rest retrieved from reference TRBV9 and TRBJ1-2, is DSGVTQTPKHLITATGQRVTLRCSPRSGDLSVYWYQQSLDQGLQFLIQYYNGEERAKGNILERFSAQQFPDLHSELNLSSLELGDSALYFCASSPGRENYGYTFGSGTRLTVV.

J is TRBJ2-1 and V is TRBV7-9; 8 nucleotides line up with TRBD2. J gave up 7 bases and V 5 bases, and 10 bases lay outside the gene matches. CDR1 SEHNR and CDR2 FQNEAQ come from the germline V gene (reference sequence). The CDR3 is made up of 15 amino acids. The DNA of the CDR3 is TGTGCCAGCAGCGACACTAGCGGAGGTGGGAATGAGCAGTTCTTC. Encoded protein: CASSDTSGGGNEQFF.

This clone was seen a single time. The chain uses TRBV5-6 and TRBJ2-1, with no clear D. Germline CDR1 SGHDT, CDR2 YYEEEE. The germline V and J ends were trimmed by 4 bases and 6 bases, with 20 bases remaining between them. CDR3 length: 16 residues. CDR3 residues: CASSLRLPSPFNEQFF. CDR3 nucleotides: TGTGCCAGCAGCCTGCGACTGCCGTCCCCCTTCAATGAGCAGTTCTTC.

The chain joins TRBV5-8 to TRBJ1-6, with D uncertain. V lost 1 base and J 5 bases, leaving 13 bases between the germline ends. CDR1 SGHTS and CDR2 YDEGEE come from the germline V gene. This CDR3 has 16 residues. The CDR3 DNA is TGTGCCAGCAGCTTGTCTGGGCAGATAGATAATTCACCCCTCCACTTT. This sequence encodes CASSLSGQIDNSPLHF.

The chain joins TRBV11-3 to TRBJ2-2; 9 nucleotides agree with TRBD2. The germline V gene encodes CDR1 SGHNT and CDR2 YENEEA. The J segment lost 6 bases and the V segment lost 4 bases, leaving 12 bases of the junction unmatched. The CDR3 is 17 amino acids. Here the CDR3 reads CASSSTPVAGDPGELFF. DNA for the CDR3: TGTGCCAGCAGCTCCACCCCAGTAGCGGGAGACCCCGGGGAGCTGTTTTTT.

This clone turned up a few times. The gene calls are TRBV19 and TRBJ2-1, with 14 bases that match TRBD2. Germline V gives CDR1 LNHDA, CDR2 SQIVND (reference sequence). After removal of 4 bases from V and 8 bases from J, the junction contained 16 bases not matched to a gene. The CDR3 has 19 amino acids. CDR3 DNA sequence: TGTGCCAGTAGTACCAGAGCGGTGACTAGCGGGAGGGCGACCGATGAGCAGTTCTTC. This sequence encodes CASSTRAVTSGRATDEQFF.

The chain carries TRBV7-6 and TRBJ1-4; possibly TRBD1 for D (5 bases). Germline V gene lookup returns CDR1 SGHVS and CDR2 FNYEAQ. CDR3 size: 14 residues. V lost 5 bases, J lost 8 bases, and 15 bases lay in between. CDR3 bases: TGTGCCAGCAGCCAAACAGGTAGTGGCGAAAAACTGTTTTTT. Its protein product is CASSQTGSGEKLFF. Full variable domain (rest looked up from reference TRBV7-6 and TRBJ1-4): GAGVSQSPRYKVTKRGQDVALRCDPISGHVSLYWYRQALGQGPEFLTYFNYEAQQDKSGLPNDRFSAERPEGSISTLTIQRTEQRDSAMYRCASSQTGSGEKLFFGSGTQLSVL.

Concerning this clone: The same CDR3 is also encoded by other DNA sequences in this sample. J is TRBJ1-5 and V is TRBV10-3; unclear D gene. CDR1 ENHRY and CDR2 SYGVKD come from the germline V gene. This CDR3 has 13 residues. V was cut by 2 bases and J by 4 bases, with 6 bases left in between. As DNA, the CDR3 is TGTGCCATCAGTGAGACGGGAAATCAGCCCCAGCATTTT. The encoded protein is CAISETGNQPQHF.

This chain's CDR3 is CASSWGGASEGEKLFF. The DNA of the CDR3 is TGTGCCAGCAGCTGGGGGGGAGCCAGCGAAGGGGAAAAACTGTTTTTT. The chain has TRBV5-4 and TRBJ1-4, with D tentatively TRBD1 (5 bases). This CDR3 contains 16 residues. The V gene's germline CDR1 is SGHNT and CDR2 YYREEE (reference sequence). Trimming took 3 bases from V and 8 from J, leaving 20 bases between them.

This clone has more than one count but fewer than ten. V and J are TRBV7-2 and TRBJ1-1; 7 bases fit TRBD1. Unmatched junction bases numbered 4, after V lost 4 bases and J lost 5 bases. This CDR3 contains 13 residues. Germline CDR1 SGHTA, CDR2 FQGNSA. CDR3: CASSSRGMTEAFF. The CDR3 nucleotides read TGTGCCAGCAGCTCCAGGGGGATGACTGAAGCTTTCTTT. Combining the CDR3 with reference TRBV7-2 and TRBJ1-1 gives the whole variable domain GAGVSQSPSNKVTEKGKDVELRCDPISGHTALYWYRQSLGQGLEFLIYFQGNSAPDKSGLPSDRFSAERTGGSVSTLTIQRTQQEDSAVYLCASSSRGMTEAFFGQGTRLTVV.

This clone was recorded only once. The rearrangement uses TRBV14 and TRBJ2-1; D is perhaps TRBD1 (6 bases). The length of the CDR3 is 13 residues. The V end lost 4 bases, the J end lost 6 bases, and 10 bases lay between the germline ends. Germline CDR1 SGHDN, CDR2 FVKESK. CDR3 nucleotide sequence: TGTGCCAGCAGCCTCCTGACAGGCAATGAGCAGTTCTTC. It encodes CASSLLTGNEQFF. Supplemented by reference TRBV14 and TRBJ2-1, the full variable domain reads EAGVTQFPSHSVIEKGQTVTLRCDPISGHDNLYWYRRVMGKEIKFLLHFVKESKQDESGMPNNRFLAERTGGTYSTLKVQPAELEDSGVYFCASSLLTGNEQFFGPGTRLTVL.

The rearrangement uses TRBV30 and TRBJ2-2; 9 bases agree with TRBD2. Per the germline V gene, CDR1 is GTSNPN and CDR2 is SVGIG (reference sequence). The CDR3 extends over 15 amino acids. V lost 7 bases to trimming and J lost 5 bases; unmatched junction nucleotides: 11. The CDR3 here is CASTLPSGATGELFF. In DNA, the CDR3 is TGTGCCTCAACTTTGCCTAGCGGGGCAACCGGGGAGCTGTTTTTT.

As DNA, the CDR3 is TGTGCCAGCAGTTACTCGGCGGCTAACACTGAAGCTTTCTTT. Its translation is CASSYSAANTEAFF. The chain uses TRBV6-5 and TRBJ1-1; D unresolved. This CDR3 is 14 amino acids long. The germline V and J ends were trimmed by 0 bases and 2 bases, with 7 bases remaining between them. Per germline, CDR1 MNHEY and CDR2 SVGAGI.

This clone was detected only once. V usage is TRBV4-2 and J usage is TRBJ2-1; no definite D call. The CDR3 has 12 residues. Germline V gene data show CDR1 as LGHNA and CDR2 as YNFKEQ. V was trimmed by 3 bases and J by 9 bases, leaving 9 bases between them. CDR3 in amino acids: CASSQMRSEQFF. The DNA for the CDR3 is TGTGCCAGCAGCCAGATGAGGAGTGAGCAGTTCTTC.

This clone was counted a few times. This rearrangement joins TRBV18 to TRBJ2-7, with D hard to call. The CDR3 totals 12 residues. V dropped 6 bases and J dropped 0 bases, with 6 bases sitting between them. Germline values: CDR1 KGHSH, CDR2 LQKENI. Here the CDR3 reads CASSASSYEQYF. In DNA, the CDR3 is TGTGCCAGCTCCGCTAGCTCCTACGAGCAGTACTTC.

The chain links TRBV11-2 to TRBJ1-5; no clear D. Trimming pared 1 base from V and 9 bases from J, leaving 7 bases between. The germline CDR1 and CDR2 sequences are SGHAT and FQNNGV. The CDR3 sequence is 12 residues long. CDR3 nucleotides: TGTGCCAGCAGCTTAGGGGGAGGGCCCCAGCATTTT. Translation: CASSLGGGPQHF.

The chain employs TRBV3-1 (or the pseudogene TRBV3-2) and TRBJ2-1; 10 nucleotides line up with TRBD2. V lost 1 base and J lost 7; bases outside the gene matches: 1. Germline CDR1 and CDR2: LGHDT and YNNKEL (reference sequence). This CDR3 spans 14 amino acids. The CDR3: CASSQVLAGNEQFF. CDR3 in DNA: TGTGCCAGCAGCCAAGTACTAGCGGGAAATGAGCAGTTCTTC.

This chain uses TRBV4-1 with TRBJ2-1; 9 bases are a match to TRBD2. Germline-derived CDR1 and CDR2 are MGHRA and YSYEKL. The V segment lost 1 base and the J segment 3 bases; nucleotides outside the gene matches: 4. The CDR3 is 16 residues long. CDR3 sequence reads: CASSQGVLAGYNEQFF. The CDR3, as DNA: TGCGCCAGCAGCCAAGGCGTACTAGCGGGCTACAATGAGCAGTTCTTC.

The chain recombines TRBV7-3 with TRBJ2-1, with D unclear. From germline, CDR1 is SGHTA and CDR2 FQGTGA. Trimming stripped 0 bases from V and 8 bases from J, with 8 bases between. The CDR3 has 13 amino acids. CDR3 bases: TGTGCCAGCAGCTTAACAGCCGCCTATGAGCAGTTCTTC. This translates into CASSLTAAYEQFF.

CDR3 region: CASRIALQGAYGYTF. The CDR3 DNA reads as TGTGCCAGCAGGATCGCACTCCAGGGGGCCTATGGCTACACCTTC. The rearrangement uses TRBV6-5 and TRBJ1-2; 8 bases line up with TRBD1. In germline, CDR1 is MNHEY, CDR2 SVGAGI. The J segment lost 4 bases and the V segment lost 6 bases, leaving 10 bases of the junction unmatched. This CDR3 spans 15 amino acids.

The V and J genes are TRBV4-1 and TRBJ1-5; the match to TRBD1 covers 7 bases. Losses at the gene ends were 4 bases for V and 0 bases for J; bases not matched to a gene: 3. This CDR3 contains 15 residues. Germline V gene lookup returns CDR1 MGHRA and CDR2 YSYEKL. CDR3 sequence (DNA): TGCGCCAGCAGCCCAGGGGGGAATAGCAATCAGCCCCAGCATTTT. It encodes CASSPGGNSNQPQHF.

In DNA, the CDR3 is TGTGCCAGCAGCCACAGGGAGTCCAATGAGCAGTTCTTC. Its translation is CASSHRESNEQFF. The chain carries TRBV11-2 and TRBJ2-1; perhaps TRBD1 as D (6 bases). The V and J ends lost 5 bases and 6 bases respectively, with 11 bases between them. The CDR3 sequence is 13 residues long. Germline V CDR1 and CDR2: SGHAT, FQNNGV.